This entry lists 2 T cell receptor beta chains sequenced from one sample in a study of blood T cell repertoires in COVID-19. Sequencing used immunoSEQ multiplex PCR; TCRdb keeps in-frame clones, though not all of them. The table records about 210,000 clones, roughly 85% of them present only once. Sequences were obtained from peripheral blood. Source of these receptors: a woman in her 40s with active or convalescent COVID-19.

This chain links TRBV21-1 with TRBJ2-7; TRBD2, the table's D call, was not compared with the DNA. TRBV21-1 is described as a pseudogene. The CDR3 runs to 15 residues. The CDR3 reads CASSKEKREVYEQYF. CDR3 coding DNA: TGTGCCAGCAGCAAAGAAAAGCGGGAGGTGTACGAGCAGTACTTC.

The chain couples TRBV25-1 to TRBJ1-1, with D uncertain. The CDR3 is 14 residues long. CDR1 and CDR2 from the germline V gene are MGHDK and SYGVNS. V lost 1 base, J lost 1 base, and 7 bases lay in between. CDR3 nucleotides: TGTGCCAGCAGTGAATCTGGAGAGAACACTGAAGCTTTCTTT. It codes for CASSESGENTEAFF.